The clone carrying this T cell receptor (beta chain) has at least ten counts. Antigen: not known. This specimen belongs to a study of shared clonotypes between healthy human individuals. Study as a whole: Samples came from two female and three male donors aged 18 to 49.

General observations from the study: It was anticipated that sequencing depth would influence how many clonotypes donors shared.

Caucasian adults living in Nashville, Tennessee, provided all samples. On ten immunoSEQ deep assay plates, unsorted PBMC DNA was sequenced. The method was immunoSEQ multiplex PCR; TCRdb's version includes in-frame clones alone and lacks a portion of them. The sample holds about 450,000 clones; around 79% are singletons and the top ten take approximately 13%. The receptor's source is a woman between 40 and 50 years old in good health. Some clones in this sample may be carry-over from other donors' samples. Sequencing was carried out using PBMCs.

The CDR3 region is CASSLMATNEKLFF. The CDR3 DNA reads as TGTGCCAGTAGTCTGATGGCAACTAATGAAAAACTGTTTTTT. This chain uses TRBV19 with TRBJ1-4; no clear D. This CDR3 has 14 amino acids. CDR1 is LNHDA and CDR2 is SQIVND in the germline V gene (reference sequence). Trimming stripped 5 bases from V and 0 bases from J, with 7 bases between.